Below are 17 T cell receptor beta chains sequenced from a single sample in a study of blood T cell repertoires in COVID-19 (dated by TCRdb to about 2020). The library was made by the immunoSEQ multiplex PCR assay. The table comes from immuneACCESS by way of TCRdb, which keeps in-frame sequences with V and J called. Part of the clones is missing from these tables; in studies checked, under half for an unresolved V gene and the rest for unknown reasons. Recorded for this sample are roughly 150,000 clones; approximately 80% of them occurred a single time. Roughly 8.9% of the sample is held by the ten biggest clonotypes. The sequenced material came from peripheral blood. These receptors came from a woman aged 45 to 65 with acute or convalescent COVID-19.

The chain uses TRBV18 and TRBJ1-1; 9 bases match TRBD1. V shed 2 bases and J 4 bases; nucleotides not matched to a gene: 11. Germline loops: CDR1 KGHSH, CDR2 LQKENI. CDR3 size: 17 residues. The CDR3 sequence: CASSPFTGTGTSTEAFF. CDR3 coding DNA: TGTGCCAGCTCACCATTTACCGGGACAGGGACTAGCACTGAAGCTTTCTTT.

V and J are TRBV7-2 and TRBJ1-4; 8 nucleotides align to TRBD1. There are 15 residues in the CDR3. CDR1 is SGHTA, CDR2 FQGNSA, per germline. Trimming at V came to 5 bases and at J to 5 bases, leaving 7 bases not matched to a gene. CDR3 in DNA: TGTGCCAGCAGCACCCGACAGGGGACAAATGAAAAACTGTTTTTT. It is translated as CASSTRQGTNEKLFF.

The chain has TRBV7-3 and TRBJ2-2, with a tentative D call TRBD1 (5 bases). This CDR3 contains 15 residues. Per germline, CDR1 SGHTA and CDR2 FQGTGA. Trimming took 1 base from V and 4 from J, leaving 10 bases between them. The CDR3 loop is CASSLMDKVTGELFF. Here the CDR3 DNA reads TGTGCCAGCAGCTTAATGGACAAGGTCACCGGGGAGCTGTTTTTT.

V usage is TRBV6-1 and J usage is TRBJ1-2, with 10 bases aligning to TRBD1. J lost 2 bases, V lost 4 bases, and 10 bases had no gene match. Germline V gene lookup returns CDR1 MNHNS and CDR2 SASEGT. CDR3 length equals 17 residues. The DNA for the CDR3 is TGTGCCAGCAGTGGAGCCCCCGGGACAGGGGCCAACTATGGCTACACCTTC. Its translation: CASSGAPGTGANYGYTF.

CDR3 sequence: CASSQAPYPGNTIYF. The CDR3 DNA reads TGCGCCAGCAGCCAAGCTCCGTATCCTGGAAACACCATATATTTT. The chain recombines TRBV4-1 with TRBJ1-3; D not certain. Germline CDR1 MGHRA, CDR2 YSYEKL. This CDR3 has 15 residues. The V end lost 1 base, the J end lost 2 bases, and 9 bases lay between the germline ends.

The CDR3 sequence is CASSQGQGALQETQYF. In nucleotides, the CDR3 is TGTGCCAGCAGCCAGGGACAGGGGGCGCTCCAAGAGACCCAGTACTTC. V usage is TRBV4-2 and J usage is TRBJ2-5; 12 nucleotides line up with TRBD1. Germline-derived CDR1 and CDR2 are LGHNA and YNFKEQ. The CDR3 is made up of 16 amino acids. With V trimmed by 3 bases and J by 1 base, 3 bases remained unmatched.

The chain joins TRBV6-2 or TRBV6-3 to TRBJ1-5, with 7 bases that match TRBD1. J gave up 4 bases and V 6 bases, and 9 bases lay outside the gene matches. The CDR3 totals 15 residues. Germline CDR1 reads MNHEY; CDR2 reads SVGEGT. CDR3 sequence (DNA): TGTGCCAGCAGCTATTGGGGCAGGGGGAATCAGCCCCAGCATTTT. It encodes CASSYWGRGNQPQHF.

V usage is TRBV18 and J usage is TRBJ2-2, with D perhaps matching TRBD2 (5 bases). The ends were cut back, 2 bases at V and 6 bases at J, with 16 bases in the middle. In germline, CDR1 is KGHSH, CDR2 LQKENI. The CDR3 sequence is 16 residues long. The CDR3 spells CASSPVLGGPPGELFF. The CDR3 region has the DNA TGTGCCAGCTCACCAGTCTTGGGCGGGCCCCCCGGGGAGCTGTTTTTT.

CDR3 sequence reads: CASSPGLAWGGETQYF. Here the CDR3 DNA reads TGTGCCAGCAGCCCCGGACTAGCGTGGGGAGGGGAGACCCAGTACTTC. The V and J genes are TRBV7-9 and TRBJ2-5; TRBD2 matches at 9 bases. Germline lookup yields CDR1 SEHNR and CDR2 FQNEAQ (reference sequence). After removal of 5 bases from V and 5 bases from J, the junction contained 12 bases not matched to a gene. This CDR3 is built from 16 residues.

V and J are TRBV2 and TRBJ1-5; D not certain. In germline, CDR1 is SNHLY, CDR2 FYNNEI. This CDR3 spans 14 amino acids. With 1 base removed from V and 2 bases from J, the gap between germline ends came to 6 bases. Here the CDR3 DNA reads TGTGCCAGCAGTGAAGGGGAGGGCAATCAGCCCCAGCATTTT. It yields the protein CASSEGEGNQPQHF.

The CDR3 spells CASRTGTSGITGELFF. The CDR3 DNA follows: TGTGCCAGCAGAACCGGGACTAGCGGGATCACCGGGGAGCTGTTTTTT. The chain has TRBV2 and TRBJ2-2, with TRBD2 matching over 13 bases. Looked up from germline, CDR1 is SNHLY and CDR2 is FYNNEI. The CDR3 consists of 16 residues. The J segment lost 4 bases and the V segment lost 6 bases, leaving 5 bases of the junction unmatched.

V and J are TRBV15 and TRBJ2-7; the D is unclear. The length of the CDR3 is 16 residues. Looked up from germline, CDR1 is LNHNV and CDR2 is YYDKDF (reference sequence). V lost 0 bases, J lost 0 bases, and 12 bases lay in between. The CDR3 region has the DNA TGTGCCACCAGCAGAGATTCCGCCTATAGCTCCTACGAGCAGTACTTC. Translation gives CATSRDSAYSSYEQYF.

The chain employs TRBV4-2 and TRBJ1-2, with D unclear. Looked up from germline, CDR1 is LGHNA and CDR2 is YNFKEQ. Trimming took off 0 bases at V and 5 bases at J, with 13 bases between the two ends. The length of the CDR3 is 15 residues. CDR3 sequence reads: CASSQDPGSFYGYTF. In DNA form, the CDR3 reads TGTGCCAGCAGCCAAGATCCCGGTTCCTTTTATGGCTACACCTTC.

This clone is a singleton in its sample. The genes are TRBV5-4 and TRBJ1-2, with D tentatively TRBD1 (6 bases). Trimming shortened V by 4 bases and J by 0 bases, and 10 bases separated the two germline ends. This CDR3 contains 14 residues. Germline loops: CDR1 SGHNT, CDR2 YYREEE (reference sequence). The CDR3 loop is CASSRTGSNYGYTF. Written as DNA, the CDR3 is TGTGCCAGCAGCCGTACAGGGTCTAACTATGGCTACACCTTC.

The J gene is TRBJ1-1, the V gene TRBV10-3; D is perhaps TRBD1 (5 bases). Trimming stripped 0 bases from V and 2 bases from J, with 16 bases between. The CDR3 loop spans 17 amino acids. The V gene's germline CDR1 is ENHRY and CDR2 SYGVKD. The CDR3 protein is CAISESPSSQGNTEAFF. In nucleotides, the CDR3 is TGTGCCATCAGTGAGTCGCCCTCCTCCCAGGGTAACACTGAAGCTTTCTTT.

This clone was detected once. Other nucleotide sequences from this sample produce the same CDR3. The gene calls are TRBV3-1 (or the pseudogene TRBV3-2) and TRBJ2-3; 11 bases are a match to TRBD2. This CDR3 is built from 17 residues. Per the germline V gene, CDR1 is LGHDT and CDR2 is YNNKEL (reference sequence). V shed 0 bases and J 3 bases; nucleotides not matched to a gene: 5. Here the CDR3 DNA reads TGTGCCAGCAGCCAAGATCAGCCTAGCGGGGGGACAGATACGCAGTATTTT. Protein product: CASSQDQPSGGTDTQYF.

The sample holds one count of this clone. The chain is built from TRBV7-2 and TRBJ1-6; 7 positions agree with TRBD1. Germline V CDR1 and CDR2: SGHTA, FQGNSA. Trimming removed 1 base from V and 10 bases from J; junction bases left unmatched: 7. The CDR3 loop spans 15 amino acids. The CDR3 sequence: CASSLEQGKHSPLHF. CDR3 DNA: TGTGCCAGCAGCTTAGAACAGGGGAAGCACTCACCCCTCCACTTT.